This record covers a single TCR beta chain. This sample is drawn from a study of preoperative IRX-2 immunotherapy in early breast cancer. Profiled with immunoSEQ multiplex PCR; TCRdb holds only in-frame clones, not every one. This sample has 60,000 or so clones; approximately 93% occur once, and the top ten carry about 1.8%. The CDR3 covers 18 residues. The V and J ends lost 4 bases and 3 bases, in that order; junction bases with no gene match: 10. CDR1 is SEHNR and CDR2 is FQNEAQ in the germline V gene (reference sequence). As to treatment: preoperative locoregional IRX-2 cytokine immunotherapy. This phase Ib study tested locoregional IRX-2 cytokine immunotherapy given before surgery.

The receptor was derived from a human donor with breast cancer. The chain carries TRBV7-9 and TRBJ2-5, with TRBD2 matching 14 bases. Collection took place from a patient treated with IRX-2 immunotherapy. The CDR3 here is CASSSAGLAGGRKETQYF. The CDR3 region has the DNA TGTGCCAGCAGCTCCGCCGGACTAGCGGGAGGACGTAAAGAGACCCAGTACTTC.